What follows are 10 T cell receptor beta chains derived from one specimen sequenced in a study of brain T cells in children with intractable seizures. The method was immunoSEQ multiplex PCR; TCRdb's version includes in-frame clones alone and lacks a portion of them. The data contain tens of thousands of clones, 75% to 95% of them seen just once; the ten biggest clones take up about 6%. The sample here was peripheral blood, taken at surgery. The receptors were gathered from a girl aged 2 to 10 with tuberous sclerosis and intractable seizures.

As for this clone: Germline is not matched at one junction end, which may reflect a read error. The CDR3 region has the DNA TGTGCCAGCAGTTTAACGGCCGGGGTCGGTCAGCCCCAGCATTTT. This gives the protein CASSLTAGVGQPQHF. The gene calls are TRBV7-3 and TRBJ1-5; D is undetermined. This CDR3 region has 15 residues. Germline V gene lookup returns CDR1 SGHTA and CDR2 FQGTGA. Combining the CDR3 with reference TRBV7-3 and TRBJ1-5 gives the whole variable domain GAGVSQTPSNKVTEKGKYVELRCDPISGHTALYWYRQSLGQGPEFLIYFQGTGAADDSGLPNDRFFAVRPEGSVSTLKIQRTERGDSAVYLCASSLTAGVGQPQHFGDGTRLSIL.

The CDR3 loop reads CASSEGKGRVYNEQFF. The CDR3 bases are TGTGCCAGCAGTGAGGGGAAGGGCAGGGTTTACAATGAGCAGTTCTTC. The J gene is TRBJ2-1, the V gene TRBV6-1; TRBD1 might be the D (5 bases). The V gene's germline CDR1 is MNHNS and CDR2 SASEGT. V was clipped by 3 bases and J by 4 bases, with 16 bases between them. The CDR3 covers 16 residues.

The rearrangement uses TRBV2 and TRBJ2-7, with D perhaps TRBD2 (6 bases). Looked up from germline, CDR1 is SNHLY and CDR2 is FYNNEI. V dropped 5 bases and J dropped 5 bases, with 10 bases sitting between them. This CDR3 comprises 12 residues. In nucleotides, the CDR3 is TGTGCCAGCAGTAGGGACTTAGACGAGCAGTACTTC. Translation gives CASSRDLDEQYF.

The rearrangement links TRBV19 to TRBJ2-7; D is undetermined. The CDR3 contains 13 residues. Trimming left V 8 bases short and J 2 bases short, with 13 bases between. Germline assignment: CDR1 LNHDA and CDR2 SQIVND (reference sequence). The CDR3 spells CASSFGRAYEQYF. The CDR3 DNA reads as TGTGCCAGTTCGTTCGGACGAGCCTACGAGCAGTACTTC.

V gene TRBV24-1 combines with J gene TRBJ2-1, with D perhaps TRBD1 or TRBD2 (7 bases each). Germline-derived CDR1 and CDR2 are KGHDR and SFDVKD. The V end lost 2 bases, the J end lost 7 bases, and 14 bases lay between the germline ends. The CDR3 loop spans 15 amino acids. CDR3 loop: CATSDWVRGGNEQFF. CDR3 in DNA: TGTGCCACCAGTGATTGGGTCAGGGGGGGGAATGAGCAGTTCTTC.

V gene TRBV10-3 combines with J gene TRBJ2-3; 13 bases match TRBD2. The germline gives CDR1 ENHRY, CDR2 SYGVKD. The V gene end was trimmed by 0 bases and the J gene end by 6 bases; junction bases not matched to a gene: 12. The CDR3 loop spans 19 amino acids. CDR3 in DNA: TGTGCCATCAGTGAGTCAAGACTAGCGGGGGGTAATGGAGTGGATACGCAGTATTTT. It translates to CAISESRLAGGNGVDTQYF.

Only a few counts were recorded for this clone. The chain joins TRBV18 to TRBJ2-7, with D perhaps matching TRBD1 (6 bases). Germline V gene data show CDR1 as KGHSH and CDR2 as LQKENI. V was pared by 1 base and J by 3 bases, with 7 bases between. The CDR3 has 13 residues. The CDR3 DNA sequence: TGTGCCAGCTCACCACAGGGGGTCTACGAGCAGTACTTC. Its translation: CASSPQGVYEQYF.

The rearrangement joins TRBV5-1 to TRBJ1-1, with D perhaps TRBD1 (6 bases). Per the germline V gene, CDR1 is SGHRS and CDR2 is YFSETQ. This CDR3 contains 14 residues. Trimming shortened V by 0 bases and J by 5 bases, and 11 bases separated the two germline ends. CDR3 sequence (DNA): TGCGCCAGCAGCTTGGCCGTGGGGGCGACTGAAGCTTTCTTT. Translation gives CASSLAVGATEAFF. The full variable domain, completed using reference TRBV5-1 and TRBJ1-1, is KAGVTQTPRYLIKTRGQQVTLSCSPISGHRSVSWYQQTPGQGLQFLFEYFSETQRNKGNFPGRFSGRQFSNSRSEMNVSTLELGDSALYLCASSLAVGATEAFFGQGTRLTVV.

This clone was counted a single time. DNA of the CDR3: TGTGCCAGCAGCTTGGCCGGAGCCTACAATGAGCAGTTCTTC. It codes for CASSLAGAYNEQFF. The chain uses TRBV5-8 and TRBJ2-1; D not certain. This CDR3 is built from 14 residues. Germline V gives CDR1 SGHTS, CDR2 YDEGEE. Trimming left V 0 bases short and J 2 bases short, with 6 bases between.

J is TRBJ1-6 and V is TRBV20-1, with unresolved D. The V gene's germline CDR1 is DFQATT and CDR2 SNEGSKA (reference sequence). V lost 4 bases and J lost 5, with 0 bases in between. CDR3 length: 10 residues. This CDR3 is CSANNSPLHF. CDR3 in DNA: TGCAGTGCTAATAATTCACCCCTCCACTTT.